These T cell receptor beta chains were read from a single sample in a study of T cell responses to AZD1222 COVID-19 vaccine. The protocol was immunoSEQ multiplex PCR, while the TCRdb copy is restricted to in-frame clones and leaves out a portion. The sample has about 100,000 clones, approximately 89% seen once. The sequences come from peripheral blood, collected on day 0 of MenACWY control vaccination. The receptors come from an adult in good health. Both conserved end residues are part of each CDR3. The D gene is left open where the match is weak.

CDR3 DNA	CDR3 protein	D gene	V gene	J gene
TGCAGCGTTGAAGGTCTTGTGGGCAGAAACTATGGCTACACCTTC	CSVEGLVGRNYGYTF	-	TRBV29-1	TRBJ1-2
TGTGCCAGCAGCCAAACCGGGGGACCGTGGGGCTACACCTTC	CASSQTGGPWGYTF	-	TRBV11-2	TRBJ1-2
TGTGCCAGCATGGGGGCCCTTTACAATGAGCAGTTCTTC	CASMGALYNEQFF	-	TRBV7-2	TRBJ2-1
TGTGCCAGCAGTCCCTCAGCAGCCAGCTATGGCTACACCTTC	CASSPSAASYGYTF	-	TRBV27	TRBJ1-2
TGTGCCAGCAGCTCGGACAGCCACACTGAAGCTTTCTTT	CASSSDSHTEAFF	-	TRBV7-9	TRBJ1-1
TGTGCCAGCAGCTTACCGACAGGGCTTGGAGAGACCCAGTACTTC	CASSLPTGLGETQYF	TRBD1	TRBV7-8	TRBJ2-5
TGTGCCAGCAGCCCTCAAGAGACCGGGATCCTGGGGGAAAAACTGTTTTTT	CASSPQETGILGEKLFF	-	TRBV5-6	TRBJ1-4
TGTGCCAGCAGTTTATTTGGGGGACAGACAGAGCCACACTCCTACAATGAGCAGTTCTTC	CASSLFGGQTEPHSYNEQFF	TRBD1	TRBV28	TRBJ2-1
TGTGCCAGCAGCTTAGAAGGGTTCGGTAATCAGCCCCAGCATTTT	CASSLEGFGNQPQHF	-	TRBV7-2	TRBJ1-5
TGCGCCAGCAGCATCGGGACGGTGAACACTGAAGCTTTCTTT	CASSIGTVNTEAFF	-	TRBV5-1	TRBJ1-1